What follows is one T cell receptor beta chain and its context. The data originate from a study of somatic mutations in cytotoxic T cells in rheumatoid arthritis. In the source study's methods: Matching between patient CD8+ clones larger than 1% and published virus-specific TCRB sequences was rare. Clones were sequenced by immunoSEQ multiplex PCR, and TCRdb holds only the in-frame ones, with some missing. V, J and clone size were drawn from that table, and D and trimming were deduced from the DNA. The sample lists some 7,000 clones, 74% occurring once. The source of this sequence is an adult with rheumatoid arthritis. Sequenced input: CD8+ T cells sorted from blood.

This CDR3 is CASSGLGLGYTF. The CDR3 nucleotides are TGTGCCAGCAGTGGGTTAGGTTTGGGCTACACCTTC. The chain is built from TRBV2 and TRBJ1-2; unclear D gene. The CDR3 is made up of 12 amino acids. From germline, CDR1 is SNHLY and CDR2 FYNNEI. Trimming removed 4 bases at V and 8 bases at J, with 11 bases between.